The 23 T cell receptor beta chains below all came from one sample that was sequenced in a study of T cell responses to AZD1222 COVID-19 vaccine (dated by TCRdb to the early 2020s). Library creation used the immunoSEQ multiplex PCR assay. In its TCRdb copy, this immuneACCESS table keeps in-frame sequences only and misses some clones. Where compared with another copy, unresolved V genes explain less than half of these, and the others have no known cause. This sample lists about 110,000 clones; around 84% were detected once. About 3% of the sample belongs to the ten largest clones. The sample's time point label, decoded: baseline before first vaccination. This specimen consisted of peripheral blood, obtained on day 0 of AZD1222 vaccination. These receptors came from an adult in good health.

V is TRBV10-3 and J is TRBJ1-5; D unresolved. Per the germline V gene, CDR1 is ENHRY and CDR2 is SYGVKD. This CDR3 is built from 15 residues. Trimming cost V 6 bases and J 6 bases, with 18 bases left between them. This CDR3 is CAISDGAPGSQPQHF. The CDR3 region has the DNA TGTGCCATCAGCGATGGAGCTCCGGGGAGTCAGCCCCAGCATTTT.

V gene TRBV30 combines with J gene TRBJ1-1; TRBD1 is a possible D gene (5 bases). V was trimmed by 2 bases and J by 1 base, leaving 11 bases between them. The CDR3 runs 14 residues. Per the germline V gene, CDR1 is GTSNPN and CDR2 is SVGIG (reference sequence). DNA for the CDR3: TGTGCCTGGAGTCGGGGGATTGAGAACACTGAAGCTTTCTTT. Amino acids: CAWSRGIENTEAFF.

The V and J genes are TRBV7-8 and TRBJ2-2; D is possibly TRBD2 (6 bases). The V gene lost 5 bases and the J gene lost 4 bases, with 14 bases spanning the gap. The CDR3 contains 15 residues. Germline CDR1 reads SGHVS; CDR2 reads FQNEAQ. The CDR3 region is CASSPEGRFTGELFF. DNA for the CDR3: TGTGCCAGCAGCCCGGAGGGACGCTTCACCGGGGAGCTGTTTTTT.

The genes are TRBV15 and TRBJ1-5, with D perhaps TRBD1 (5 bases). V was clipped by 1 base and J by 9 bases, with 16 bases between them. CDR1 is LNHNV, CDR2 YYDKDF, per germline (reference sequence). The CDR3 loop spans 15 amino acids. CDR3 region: CATSRGWEGAGPQHF. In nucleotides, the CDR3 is TGTGCCACCAGCAGAGGATGGGAAGGGGCTGGGCCCCAGCATTTT. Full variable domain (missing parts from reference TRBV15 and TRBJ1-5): DAMVIQNPRYQVTQFGKPVTLSCSQTLNHNVMYWYQQKSSQAPKLLFHYYDKDFNNEADTPDNFQSRRPNTSFCFLDIRSPGLGDTAMYLCATSRGWEGAGPQHFGDGTRLSIL.

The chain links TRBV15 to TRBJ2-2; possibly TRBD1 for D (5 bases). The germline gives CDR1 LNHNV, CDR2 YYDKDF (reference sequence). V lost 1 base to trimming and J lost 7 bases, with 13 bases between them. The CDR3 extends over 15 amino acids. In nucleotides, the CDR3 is TGTGCCACCAGCAGAGCGTCCGGCCAGGGCGGGGAGCTGTTTTTT. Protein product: CATSRASGQGGELFF. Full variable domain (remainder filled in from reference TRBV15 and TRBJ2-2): DAMVIQNPRYQVTQFGKPVTLSCSQTLNHNVMYWYQQKSSQAPKLLFHYYDKDFNNEADTPDNFQSRRPNTSFCFLDIRSPGLGDTAMYLCATSRASGQGGELFFGEGSRLTVL.

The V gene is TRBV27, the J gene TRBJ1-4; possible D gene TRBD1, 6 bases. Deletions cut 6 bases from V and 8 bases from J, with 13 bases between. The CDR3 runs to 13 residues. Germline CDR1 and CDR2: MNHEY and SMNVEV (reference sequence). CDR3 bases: TGTGCCAGCAGGTGGGGAGGGGGGGAAAAACTGTTTTTT. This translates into CASRWGGGEKLFF.

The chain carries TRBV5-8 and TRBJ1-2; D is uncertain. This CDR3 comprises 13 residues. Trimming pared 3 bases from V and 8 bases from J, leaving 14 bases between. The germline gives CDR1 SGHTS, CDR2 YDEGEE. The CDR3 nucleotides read TGTGCCAGCAGCTCATTGAGGCTTCTAGGCTACACCTTC. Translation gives CASSSLRLLGYTF.

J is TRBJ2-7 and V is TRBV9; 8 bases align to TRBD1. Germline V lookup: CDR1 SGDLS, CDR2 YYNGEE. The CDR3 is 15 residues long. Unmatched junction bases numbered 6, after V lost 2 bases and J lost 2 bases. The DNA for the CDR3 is TGTGCCAGCAGCGTGAAAACAGGGGGACCCTACGAGCAGTACTTC. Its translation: CASSVKTGGPYEQYF.

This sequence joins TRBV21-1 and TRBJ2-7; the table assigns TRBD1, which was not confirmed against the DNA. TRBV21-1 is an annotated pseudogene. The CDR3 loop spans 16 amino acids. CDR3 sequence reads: CASSTRDRVGKYEQYF. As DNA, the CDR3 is TGTGCCAGCAGCACCAGGGACAGGGTGGGAAAATACGAGCAGTACTTC.

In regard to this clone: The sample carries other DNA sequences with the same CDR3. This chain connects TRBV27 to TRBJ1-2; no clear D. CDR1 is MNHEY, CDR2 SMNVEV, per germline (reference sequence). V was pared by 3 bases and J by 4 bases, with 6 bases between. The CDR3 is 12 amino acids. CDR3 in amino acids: CASSFTGYGYTF. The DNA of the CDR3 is TGTGCCAGCAGTTTTACGGGCTATGGCTACACCTTC.

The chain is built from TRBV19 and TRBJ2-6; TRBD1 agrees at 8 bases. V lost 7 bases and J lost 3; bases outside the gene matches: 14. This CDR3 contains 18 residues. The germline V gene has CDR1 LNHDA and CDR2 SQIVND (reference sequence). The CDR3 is CASTLLGTGDIGANVLTF. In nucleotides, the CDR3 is TGTGCCAGTACCTTACTCGGGACAGGTGACATTGGGGCCAACGTCCTGACTTTC.

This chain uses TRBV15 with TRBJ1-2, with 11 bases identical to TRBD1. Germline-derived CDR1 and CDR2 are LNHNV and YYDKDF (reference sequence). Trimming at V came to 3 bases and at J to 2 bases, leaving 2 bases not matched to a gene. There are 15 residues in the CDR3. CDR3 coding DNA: TGTGCCACCAGCAGGGGACAGGGGGAGAACTATGGCTACACCTTC. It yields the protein CATSRGQGENYGYTF.

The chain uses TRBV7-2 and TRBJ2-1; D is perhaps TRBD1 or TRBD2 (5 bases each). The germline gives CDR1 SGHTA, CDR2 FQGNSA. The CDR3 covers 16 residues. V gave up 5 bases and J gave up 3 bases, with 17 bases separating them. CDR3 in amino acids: CASSILRGLIYNEQFF. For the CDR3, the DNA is TGTGCCAGCAGCATTCTTCGGGGCCTGATCTACAATGAGCAGTTCTTC.

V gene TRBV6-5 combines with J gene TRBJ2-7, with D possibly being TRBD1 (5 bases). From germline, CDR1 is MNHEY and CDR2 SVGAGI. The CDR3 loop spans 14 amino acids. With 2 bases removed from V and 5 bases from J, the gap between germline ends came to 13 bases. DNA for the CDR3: TGTGCCAGCAGTTACGGTCAGGGAAATGACGAGCAGTACTTC. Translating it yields CASSYGQGNDEQYF.

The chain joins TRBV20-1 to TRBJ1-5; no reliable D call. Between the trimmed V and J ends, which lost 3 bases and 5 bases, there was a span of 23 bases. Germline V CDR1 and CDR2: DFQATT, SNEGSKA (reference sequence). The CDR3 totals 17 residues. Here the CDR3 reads CSASNAKRGKGDQPQHF. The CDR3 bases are TGCAGTGCTAGTAACGCCAAGCGGGGAAAAGGCGATCAGCCCCAGCATTTT.

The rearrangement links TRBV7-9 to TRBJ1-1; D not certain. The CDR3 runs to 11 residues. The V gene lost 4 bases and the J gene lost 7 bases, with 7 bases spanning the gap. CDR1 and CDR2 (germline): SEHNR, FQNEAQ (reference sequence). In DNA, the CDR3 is TGTGCCAGCAGCTCCCCAATTGAAGCTTTCTTT. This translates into CASSSPIEAFF. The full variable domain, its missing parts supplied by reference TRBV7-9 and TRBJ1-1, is DTGVSQNPRHKITKRGQNVTFRCDPISEHNRLYWYRQTLGQGPEFLTYFQNEAQLEKSRLLSDRFSAERPKGSFSTLEIQRTEQGDSAMYLCASSSPIEAFFGQGTRLTVV.

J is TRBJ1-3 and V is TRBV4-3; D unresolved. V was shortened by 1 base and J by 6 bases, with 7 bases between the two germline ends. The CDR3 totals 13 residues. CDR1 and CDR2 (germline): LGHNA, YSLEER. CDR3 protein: CASSQVPINTIYF. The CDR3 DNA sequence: TGCGCCAGCAGCCAAGTGCCCATAAACACCATATATTTT.

The CDR3, as DNA: TGTGCCAGCAGGCCGGGACAGGATAACAATGAGCAGTTCTTC. Its protein is CASRPGQDNNEQFF. The genes are TRBV6-5 and TRBJ2-1; 8 nucleotides line up with TRBD1. V shed 6 bases, J shed 5 bases, and the junction held 6 bases outside the gene matches. The CDR3 totals 14 residues. Germline CDR1 is MNHEY and CDR2 is SVGAGI.

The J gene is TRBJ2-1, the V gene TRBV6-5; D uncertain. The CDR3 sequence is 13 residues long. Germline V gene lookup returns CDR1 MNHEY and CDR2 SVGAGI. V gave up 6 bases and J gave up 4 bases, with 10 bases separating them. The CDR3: CASSRDTYNEQFF. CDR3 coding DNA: TGTGCCAGCAGCAGAGACACATACAATGAGCAGTTCTTC.

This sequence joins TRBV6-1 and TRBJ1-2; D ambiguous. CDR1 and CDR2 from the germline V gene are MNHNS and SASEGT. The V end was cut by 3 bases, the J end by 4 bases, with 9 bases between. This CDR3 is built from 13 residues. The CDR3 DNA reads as TGTGCCAGCAGTGATTTCCCGGCCTATGGCTACACCTTC. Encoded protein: CASSDFPAYGYTF.

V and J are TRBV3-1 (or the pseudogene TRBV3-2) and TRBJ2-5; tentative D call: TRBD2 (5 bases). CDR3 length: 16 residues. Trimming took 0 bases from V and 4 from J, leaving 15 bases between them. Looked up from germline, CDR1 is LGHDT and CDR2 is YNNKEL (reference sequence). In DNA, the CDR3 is TGTGCCAGCAGCCAAGATGTGCGGGCCGCGGGAGAGACCCAGTACTTC. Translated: CASSQDVRAAGETQYF.

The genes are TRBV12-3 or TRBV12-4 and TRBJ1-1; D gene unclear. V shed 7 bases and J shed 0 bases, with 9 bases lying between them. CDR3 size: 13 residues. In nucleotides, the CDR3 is TGTGCCAGCAACTTGGCCATGAACACTGAAGCTTTCTTT. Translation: CASNLAMNTEAFF.

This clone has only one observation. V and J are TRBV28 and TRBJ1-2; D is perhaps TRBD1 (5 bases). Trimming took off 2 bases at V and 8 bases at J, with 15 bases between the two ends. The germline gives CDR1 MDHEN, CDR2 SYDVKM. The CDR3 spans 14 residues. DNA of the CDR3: TGTGCCAGCAGTTTAGGGCCGGCTGGGGCCGGCTACACCTTC. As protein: CASSLGPAGAGYTF.